This TCR beta chain was sequenced for a study of cytomegalovirus exposure and HLA in healthy donors (dated 2017 in TCRdb). For the study in its entirety: In an earlier analysis of 450 to 750 of the donors, 250 to 300 Gb of sequence data and approximately 120 million unique TCR beta sequences from roughly 190 million T cells were reported. Roughly 290 gigabases of sequencing data and around 85 million unique TCR sequences made up an early release that covered 640 HLA-typed donors. The genetic ancestry cluster associated with self-reported Caucasian donors included over 80% of the roughly 400 genotyped donors. The aim of the study was to test whether cataloging public T cell receptors could identify signatures of past pathogen exposure. The T cell repertoires of 666 subjects were profiled by immunosequencing and related to cytomegalovirus serostatus. A separate validation cohort of over a hundred different subjects was used in addition to the 666-subject first cohort. To predict cytomegalovirus infection status, the study brought together high-throughput TCR immunosequencing, statistical association of individual TCRs with disease status, and machine learning. A later analysis re-analyzed previously published TCR beta repertoires from 500 to 700 donors and added high-resolution HLA genotyping to study TCR occurrence patterns. Rather than using new phenotypic data, the later analysis identified candidate immune exposures from TCR beta sequences and from how often those sequences occurred across donors. An earlier analysis of about 620 of the donors applied high-throughput TCR beta sequencing to assess whether each TCR beta V gene segment acted as functional or pseudogenic. Donor age, sex, ethnicity and CMV serostatus were compiled together with the repertoire data. Genome-wide SNP genotypes for about 65% of the 666 donors were used in a later genetic analysis, which treated that subset as a discovery cohort. All discovery cohort repertoires had been generated on a single sequencing platform. HLA typing included class I and class II loci at four-digit resolution. Typing coverage differed by locus: A, B, C, DRB1 and DQB1 were typed in roughly 620-640 donors, DQA1 in approximately 520, DPA1 in over 600, and DPB1 in approximately 450. Because of strong linkage in the cohort, roughly five DR-DQ haplotypes were treated as single units for association and clustering. Among roughly 400 genotyped donors of the cohort, an average of around 240,000 unique TCR beta nucleotide sequences was sequenced per donor, of which 15% to 20% were non-productive. Study-wide conclusions, independent of this receptor: A later analysis associated about 18,000 TCR beta sequences with specific HLA alleles at a false discovery rate of 0.05. A few of the identified cytomegalovirus-associated TCR beta chains were confirmed in vitro to be specific for cytomegalovirus antigens. Strong co-occurrence of HLA alleles, especially DR and DQ, made assigning TCR associations to individual alleles difficult. In this cohort, only TCR beta chains were sequenced, and detectable features were limited by the absence of alpha or paired-chain data. In the study, 150 to 200 TCR beta chains were listed as associated with cytomegalovirus. The earlier analysis of approximately 540 of the donors excluded approximately 15 rarely observed V segments, including chromosome 9 orphons, because counts were too low. The authors suggested that the approach could potentially be extended to other disease states and immunological phenotypes. In a later analysis, HLA-associated TCR beta chains showed more clonal expansion and lower generation probabilities than non-associated chains that were equally common. In a later genetic analysis, a missense DCLRE1C variant was associated with V-gene and J-gene trimming of TCR beta chains, and the association was replicated in an independent cohort. In both the original and validation cohorts, the classifier was reported to diagnose cytomegalovirus status with high specificity and sensitivity. For the cohort, immune exposure information was limited to CMV serostatus. HLA typing was unavailable for some donors at each locus, so association tests used only the typed subset. A cluster of highly shared sequence variants was judged likely to be a technical artifact of the sequencing pipeline. In a later genetic analysis, fewer N-insertions in productive TCRs were reported among donors in an Asian-associated ancestry cluster than the approximately 710-donor mean. Most TCR sequences were seen in very few donors, while some public TCRs were found in many individuals. Correlated functional status among segregating V segments might be attributable to linkage disequilibrium, but an unknown experimental factor could not be ruled out. Most CMV-associated TCR beta chains appeared to be HLA-restricted in a later analysis, and the HLA associations seemed to be driven largely by CMV exposure. A further reported finding was that TCR beta sequences accurately predicted the HLA-A and HLA-B alleles for most subjects in the first cohort. The presence/absence analyses assumed that sequencing depth was roughly uniform across donors, and that assumption may not be true. In a later analysis, several top co-occurrence clusters were reported to appear linked to parvovirus B19, influenza, CMV and Epstein-Barr virus. According to a later analysis, TCR association rates differed among HLA loci, with DRB1 alleles showing the most associated TCRs and HLA-C alleles showing the fewest. Broadly in line with IMGT annotations, most TCR beta V segments showed up in productive rearrangements about 87% or about 30% of the time in an earlier analysis of around 600 of the donors. Some IMGT-functional V segments, including TRBV6-2 and TRBV6-3, could not be told apart with the 87-base-pair reads, so those segments were excluded.

About this clone itself: It lacks a known antigen. The record has no base qualities; no much larger clone is one base away.

Its CDR3 holds 16 amino acids, cysteine through phenylalanine. The sequence is cut down to CDR3 DNA, 48 bases in frame from base 1. CDR1 SGHTA and CDR2 FQGNSA were looked up in the germline V gene. Trimming removed 5 bases from V and 0 bases from J; the gene matches leave 5 bases unexplained. The cohort consisted of 650 to 700 healthy bone marrow donors. At the time of sampling, every cohort member was nominally healthy, though immune exposures that went unrecorded were likely present. The donor was CMV seronegative and belonged to the group of 350 to 400 seronegative cohort members. A peripheral blood sample was collected from each donor, and TCR beta sequencing was performed on peripheral blood mononuclear cells. The Qiagen DNeasy Blood Extraction Kit was used to extract genomic DNA from the blood cell samples. Library method: the immunoSEQ multiplex PCR assay. A mixture of 60 forward primers for TCR Vbeta segments and 13 reverse primers for TCR Jbeta segments was used in the multiplex PCR. The CDR3 region of rearranged TCR beta genes was amplified from genomic DNA with a multiplex PCR assay. The Illumina HiSeq System was used to sequence the amplified TCR beta libraries as 87-base-pair reads. As for the authors' bioinformatics: A later analysis tallied tens of millions of unique TCR beta chains across the 700 or so repertoires, and some 12 million of those chains were shared by two or more donors. A nearest-neighbor algorithm error-corrected the raw reads and collapsed the reads into unique sequences, merging closely related sequences to remove PCR and sequencing errors. To assign V, D and J gene segments, CDR3 sequences were aligned to IMGT reference sequences. For a sequence to be retained, a match of at least six nucleotides was required to both a V gene segment and a J gene segment. Rearrangements were called productive when the CDR3 lacked stop codons and stayed in frame with V and J; all others were non-productive. Following IMGT convention, CDR3 was defined as the stretch from the second conserved V-encoded cysteine up to the conserved J-encoded phenylalanine. The earlier analysis of about 560 of the donors excluded any sequence lacking an unambiguous match to a single V gene segment. In an earlier analysis of several hundred of the donors, a V segment was called functional when productive rearrangements were above 56.7%, and segregating when the standard deviation between donors exceeded 5%. A statistical classification framework was built for diagnosing cytomegalovirus status from the catalog of TCR beta chain sequences. V and J gene assignment, in a later analysis, came from comparing TCR nucleotide sequences with IMGT/GENE-DB human TR gene sequences. A later analysis assigned CDR3 sequences and most-parsimonious VDJ recombination scenarios with the TCRdist pipeline. In a later analysis, each TCR beta chain was defined by its CDR3 amino acid sequence together with its V-gene family, and reads without a unique V-gene family were excluded. As a way to deal with suspected cross-contamination and a sequencing artifact, a later analysis dropped nearly 600 nucleotide sequences that were highly shared and had low generation probability. In a later analysis, a clonal expansion index for each public chain was calculated from normalized within-repertoire ranks of inferred template counts. In a later analysis, generation probabilities were computed with a VDJ recombination model fitted to out-of-frame rearrangements, and the resulting probabilities were checked against IGoR. In a later analysis, hypergeometric tests were used to score TCR-TCR, TCR-HLA and TCR-CMV co-occurrence, with a repertoire-size bias correction applied to TCR pairs. False discovery rates were estimated in a later analysis by permuting HLA or CMV assignments 20 times. A later analysis grouped co-occurring TCRs with DBSCAN, adding TCRdist sequence similarity when clustering within HLA-allele-positive subsets. Repertoires with fewer than 30,000 or more than 120,000 public chains, plus five repertoires with anomalous nucleotide sharing, were excluded from co-occurrence clustering. Entries here come from immuneACCESS through TCRdb and include only in-frame sequences with V and J called. Some clones fail to appear in such tables; in the studies checked, an unresolved V gene covers under half of the shortfall, and the cause of the remainder is unknown. V, J and clone size were drawn from that table, and D and trimming were deduced from the DNA. The sample table holds about 150,000 clones, of which about 82% were seen once. Around 3.2% of the sample is held by the ten biggest clonotypes.

Sequencing was done on a sample of PBMCs. The V and J segments used are TRBV7-2 and TRBJ2-3, with 10 bases in between that match TRBD2. The TCR sequence derives from a male donor in good health and CMV-seronegative. The CDR3 region: CASSQPGLASTDTQYF. In nucleotides, the sequence is TGTGCCAGCAGCCAACCGGGACTAGCGAGCACAGATACGCAGTATTTT.